This T cell receptor beta chain was identified in a study of T cells in Graves' hyperthyroidism and ophthalmopathy. The investigators amplified TCR beta CDR3 regions from RNA transcripts. HTBI primers were employed in a first-round RT-PCR of the TCR CDR3. TCRdb independently ran MiXCR on the multiplex PCR reads; one entry per CDR3 protein. The data show 550,000 to 850,000 distinct CDR3 sequences, under 20% seen once. Patients showing uncontrolled infection, other autoimmune disease, pregnancy or lactation were ineligible. Orbital computed tomography and thyroid ultrasound, together with serum TRAb and thyroxine and clinical symptoms, were used for diagnoses. The CDR3 is 16 amino acids. The germline V gene encodes CDR1 SGHTA and CDR2 FQGNSA. The V end was cut by 7 bases, the J end by 5 bases, with 23 bases between.

The sequenced sample consisted of blood. This sequence originates from a woman aged 45-65 years with Graves' hyperthyroidism that later progressed to Graves' ophthalmopathy. The V call is TRBV7-2, the J call TRBJ1-1, with D maybe TRBD1 (5 bases). The CDR3 sequence is CASTLLVGQMDTEAFF. The CDR3 region has the DNA TGTGCCAGCACCCTCCTGGTGGGGCAAATGGATACTGAAGCTTTCTTT.